This T cell receptor (beta chain) originates from a study of blood T cell repertoires in COVID-19. On the study more broadly: From the United States, Italy and Spain came samples of acute and convalescent COVID-19. T cells, B-cell-depleted T cells, or PBMCs supplied cDNA or gDNA.

The germline V gene has CDR1 ENHRY and CDR2 SYGVKD. CDR3 length: 13 amino acids. Trimming took 6 bases from V and 4 from J, leaving 10 bases between them. In the study's own analysis: For nucleated cells, counts were estimated from reference gene primer amplification. TCRdb keeps only in-frame clones here, not all; method: immunoSEQ multiplex PCR. V and J calls and clone size come straight from that table; D and trimming were deduced from the DNA. Counted here are around 380,000 clones, more than 75% occurring once; the ten biggest clones make up around 1.1%. The TCR originated in a human donor with acute or convalescent COVID-19. The donor label of this sample is uncertain. The chain links TRBV10-3 to TRBJ1-5; D unresolved. The sequenced material came from peripheral blood. The DNA for the CDR3 is TGTGCCATCAGGGACGGAGGGAATCAGCCCCAGCATTTT. Protein product: CAIRDGGNQPQHF.